One sample yielded the 11 T cell receptor beta chains listed below, sequenced in a study of blood T cell repertoires in COVID-19. Profiling relied on immunoSEQ multiplex PCR, and the TCRdb table lists in-frame clones only, not all of them. The sample includes 200,000 or so clones, 80% of them seen just once. Sequenced material: PBMCs or T cells enriched from blood (not recorded which). Every receptor here comes from a woman aged 40 to 50 with acute COVID-19.

The chain joins TRBV28 to TRBJ1-3; D remains ambiguous. Germline values: CDR1 MDHEN, CDR2 SYDVKM. This CDR3 spans 15 amino acids. Trimming took off 6 bases at V and 7 bases at J, with 19 bases between the two ends. The CDR3 DNA reads as TGTGCCAGCAGCCTTCCAAGTATTCCTAGCAACACCATATATTTT. This translates into CASSLPSIPSNTIYF.

V gene TRBV7-9 combines with J gene TRBJ2-3; D remains unclear. The ends were cut back, 4 bases at V and 2 bases at J, with 16 bases in the middle. The CDR3 contains 16 residues. The germline V gene encodes CDR1 SEHNR and CDR2 FQNEAQ (reference sequence). CDR3 residues: CASSSKSVLPTDTQYF. For the CDR3, the DNA is TGTGCCAGCAGCTCAAAAAGTGTGCTACCCACAGATACGCAGTATTTT.

The chain combines TRBV7-2 with TRBJ1-2; 7 nucleotides agree with TRBD1. The junction had 7 bases not matched to a gene; V was cut back by 1 base and J by 2 bases. Germline V gives CDR1 SGHTA, CDR2 FQGNSA. The CDR3 is 16 amino acids. In nucleotides, the CDR3 is TGTGCCAGCAGCTTAGGAGGACAGGCAAAAAACTATGGCTACACCTTC. This codes for CASSLGGQAKNYGYTF.

This clone was seen a single time. This chain uses TRBV27 with TRBJ1-6; the D gene is possibly TRBD1 (6 bases). This CDR3 region has 17 residues. Germline V lookup: CDR1 MNHEY, CDR2 SMNVEV (reference sequence). The V end lost 5 bases, the J end lost 4 bases, and 18 bases lay between the germline ends. The CDR3 DNA reads TGTGCCAGCAGTCCCCTCACATCAGGACAGTATAATTCACCCCTCCACTTT. It translates to CASSPLTSGQYNSPLHF.

The chain carries TRBV7-3 and TRBJ2-2; 12 positions agree with TRBD2. Looked up from germline, CDR1 is SGHTA and CDR2 is FQGTGA. The CDR3 sequence is 15 residues long. The V segment lost 5 bases and the J segment 5 bases; nucleotides outside the gene matches: 3. The DNA for the CDR3 is TGTGCCAGCAGCCGGACTAGCGGGATAACCGGGGAGCTGTTTTTT. Translated: CASSRTSGITGELFF.

The chain has TRBV18 and TRBJ2-7, with D possibly matching TRBD1 (6 bases). V gave up 8 bases and J gave up 0 bases, with 17 bases separating them. The CDR3 spans 15 residues. Germline V gives CDR1 KGHSH, CDR2 LQKENI. In DNA, the CDR3 is TGTGCCAGCAGCGACGGGGACATGCCCTCCTACGAGCAGTACTTC. Translation: CASSDGDMPSYEQYF.

The chain is built from TRBV10-1 and TRBJ1-2, with D possibly matching TRBD1 (5 bases). Per germline, CDR1 WNHNN and CDR2 SYGVQD (reference sequence). The CDR3 runs to 13 residues. The V and J ends lost 3 bases and 6 bases respectively, with 11 bases between them. The CDR3 nucleotides read TGCGCCAGCAGTGACGAGACAGCTGATGGCTACACCTTC. It yields the protein CASSDETADGYTF.

This clone showed up just once. The J gene is TRBJ2-7, the V gene TRBV19; 7 bases line up with TRBD2. Trimming took 4 bases from V and 6 from J; bases not matched to a gene: 12. This CDR3 region has 15 residues. Germline CDR1 reads LNHDA; CDR2 reads SQIVND (reference sequence). CDR3 in amino acids: CASSTGGTPFSEQYF. The CDR3 coding sequence is TGTGCCAGTAGTACCGGGGGGACCCCTTTCTCCGAGCAGTACTTC.

V usage is TRBV9 and J usage is TRBJ2-6; 9 nucleotides align to TRBD1. The CDR3 extends over 17 amino acids. Germline loops: CDR1 SGDLS, CDR2 YYNGEE. V gave up 4 bases and J gave up 4 bases; unmatched junction bases: 9. DNA for the CDR3: TGTGCCAGCAGCACCGGGACAGGGAATTCGGGGGCCAACGTCCTGACTTTC. Translating it yields CASSTGTGNSGANVLTF. The full variable domain, completed using reference TRBV9 and TRBJ2-6, is DSGVTQTPKHLITATGQRVTLRCSPRSGDLSVYWYQQSLDQGLQFLIQYYNGEERAKGNILERFSAQQFPDLHSELNLSSLELGDSALYFCASSTGTGNSGANVLTFGAGSRLTVL.

Here the CDR3 reads CATGASSYNEQFF. The CDR3 DNA follows: TGTGCCACCGGAGCGAGCTCCTACAATGAGCAGTTCTTC. V and J are TRBV24-1 and TRBJ2-1; D call uncertain. CDR1 and CDR2 from the germline V gene are KGHDR and SFDVKD. V was clipped by 9 bases and J by 0 bases, with 8 bases between them. This CDR3 has 13 residues.

V usage is TRBV7-2 and J usage is TRBJ1-5, with a weak D call TRBD1 (6 bases). Trimming stripped 2 bases from V and 4 bases from J, with 15 bases between. Germline V gives CDR1 SGHTA, CDR2 FQGNSA. The CDR3 is made up of 16 amino acids. The CDR3 loop reads CASSLSGRGYNQPQHF. CDR3 in DNA: TGTGCCAGCAGCTTATCGGGCAGGGGATATAATCAGCCCCAGCATTTT.